This TCR beta chain was obtained from a study of graft-versus-host responses after intestinal transplantation. The researchers put roughly 200,000 CFSE-labeled responder cells into plates with roughly 200,000 irradiated, violet-dye-labeled stimulator cells. Germline CDR1 is SGHNT and CDR2 is YYREEE (reference sequence). Trimming stripped 5 bases from V and 5 bases from J, with 13 bases between. This CDR3 comprises 13 residues. Some clones are missing from TCRdb's copy, which holds only in-frame ones; the method was immunoSEQ multiplex PCR. The sample holds more than 13,000 clones, just over 35% seen once.

The origin of this receptor is a human patient who received an intestinal transplant. The gene calls are TRBV5-4 and TRBJ2-5, with D uncertain. The material was alloreactive CD8+ T cells from a mixed lymphocyte reaction culture, obtained before intestinal transplant. Stated subset: CFSE-low proliferating T cells sorted from roughly 6-day pre-transplant mixed lymphocyte reaction (GvH or HvG direction). As DNA, the CDR3 is TGTGCCAGCAGTCGTTGGATAGGGGAGACCCAGTACTTC. It codes for CASSRWIGETQYF. Using reference TRBV5-4 and TRBJ2-5 for the parts outside the CDR3, the full variable domain is ETGVTQSPTHLIKTRGQQVTLRCSSQSGHNTVSWYQQALGQGPQFIFQYYREEENGRGNFPPRFSGLQFPNYSSELNVNALELDDSALYLCASSRWIGETQYFGPGTRLLVL.